The sequence of this T cell receptor beta chain was determined in a study of beta chain features in type 1 diabetes. Study context: Age, gender, cell numbers and subset yield matched between patients and controls.

The V segment lost 5 bases and the J segment 1 base; nucleotides outside the gene matches: 5. CDR3 length: 15 amino acids. The V gene's germline CDR1 is SGHTA and CDR2 FQGNSA. The table lists this clone with a few counts. Its specificity is not known. General observations from the study: Significant though moderate, a shortening of TCRB CDR3s appeared in all four CD4+ subsets of Type 1 diabetes patients. Patients and controls would be equally affected if PCR favored shorter templates. The study found fewer insertions and more deletions at VDJ junctions in type 1 diabetes patients.

Expressed TCRB transcripts were sequenced because the entire RNA isolate underwent reverse transcription. Naive, central memory and regulatory T cell samples produced a mean of approximately 3.9 million reads. TCRdb's table, derived via immunoSEQ multiplex PCR, lists solely in-frame clones and lacks some. The table lists roughly 100,000 clones, 28% of them singletons. The source of this sequence is a woman between 18 and 30 years old with type 1 diabetes. The chain employs TRBV7-2 and TRBJ1-5, with 7 nucleotides matching TRBD1. Specimen: central memory CD4+ T cells from blood. This CDR3 reads CASSPPGQSNQPQHF. The CDR3 bases are TGTGCCAGCAGCCCTCCGGGACAGAGCAATCAGCCCCAGCATTTT.